The rows below give T cell receptor beta chains drawn from one sample of a study of radiation and T cells in renal cell carcinoma. Assay used: immunoSEQ multiplex PCR; TCRdb lists only in-frame clones, some missing. The repertoire holds 130,000 to 150,000 clones, with roughly 90% as singletons. Here the sequenced sample was blood, taken from a patient whose treatment included radiotherapy and nephrectomy. These receptors all stem from a woman aged 65 to 85 with renal cell carcinoma. Each CDR3 is given with its conserved first and last residue. A D gene is named only where the DNA matches it firmly. The listing skips clone size in some rows; elsewhere it reads once, few, many or a size class.

TRBV6-5	TRBD1	NA	TRBJ1-6	CASSYLQGADNSPLHF	TGTGCCAGCAGTTATTTACAGGGGGCGGATAATTCACCCCTCCACTTT
TRBV6-5	NA	NA	TRBJ2-7	CASTKQGGDYEQYF	TGTGCCAGCACCAAACAGGGGGGGGACTACGAGCAGTACTTC
TRBV7-2	TRBD1	NA	TRBJ1-6	CASSTPTGRNSPLHF	TGTGCCAGCAGCACACCGACAGGGAGAAATTCACCCCTCCACTTT
TRBV6-6	NA	once	TRBJ1-3	CASSLQQDNSGNTIYF	TGTGCCAGCAGCCTACAACAGGACAACTCTGGAAACACCATATATTTT
TRBV5-4	TRBD1	NA	TRBJ1-1	CASSKPGQGDTEAFF	TGTGCCAGCAGCAAACCGGGACAGGGTGACACTGAAGCTTTCTTT
TRBV5-1	NA	NA	TRBJ1-5	CASSLEGISNQPQHF	TGCGCCAGCAGCTTGGAGGGGATTAGCAATCAGCCCCAGCATTTT
TRBV19	NA	NA	TRBJ1-1	CASSIDLRRVGVGNTEAFF	TGTGCCAGTAGTATAGATCTGAGGAGGGTAGGGGTAGGGAACACTGAAGCTTTCTTT
TRBV27	NA	NA	TRBJ2-5	CASSPRGVGTQYF	TGTGCCAGCAGTCCCCGAGGGGTCGGGACCCAGTACTTC
TRBV28	NA	NA	TRBJ2-2	CASTIGGNTGELFF	TGTGCCAGCACCATTGGTGGGAACACCGGGGAGCTGTTTTTT
TRBV11-2	NA	NA	TRBJ2-7	CASSLVLGKQYF	TGTGCCAGCAGCTTAGTGTTGGGAAAGCAGTACTTC
TRBV5-1	NA	NA	TRBJ2-1	CASSLEPGTYNEQFF	TGCGCCAGCAGCTTGGAACCGGGGACGTACAATGAGCAGTTCTTC
TRBV7-3	NA	NA	TRBJ2-1	CASSLVGDSYNEQFF	TGTGCCAGCAGCCTCGTTGGCGACTCCTACAATGAGCAGTTCTTC
TRBV5-6	TRBD1	NA	TRBJ1-2	CASSLASTGGDGYTF	TGTGCCAGCAGCTTGGCCTCGACAGGGGGCGACGGCTACACCTTC
TRBV5-6	NA	NA	TRBJ2-3	CASSGRQGSTDTQYF	TGTGCCAGCAGCGGGCGGCAGGGGAGCACAGATACGCAGTATTTT
TRBV5-1	NA	NA	TRBJ1-1	CASTSGLNTEAFF	TGCGCCAGCACCTCGGGGTTGAACACTGAAGCTTTCTTT
TRBV11-2	NA	NA	TRBJ1-4	CASSSHLGSYNEKLFF	TGTGCCAGCAGCTCGCATCTAGGGAGCTATAATGAAAAACTGTTTTTT
TRBV14	NA	NA	TRBJ1-1	CASSPRLEAFF	TGTGCCAGCAGCCCCAGATTAGAAGCTTTCTTT
TRBV4-1	TRBD1	once	TRBJ2-7	CASSHPTGTGAREQYF	TGCGCCAGCAGCCATCCAACCGGGACAGGGGCCCGCGAGCAGTACTTC
TRBV11-2	NA	NA	TRBJ1-2	CASSSGDLVGGYTF	TGTGCCAGCAGCTCCGGGGACCTAGTAGGTGGCTACACCTTC
TRBV5-6	TRBD2	NA	TRBJ2-1	CASAERGSGGNEQFF	TGTGCCAGCGCGGAGCGGGGTAGCGGGGGGAATGAGCAGTTCTTC
TRBV11-3	NA	NA	TRBJ2-2	CASSLVSGAGELFF	TGTGCCAGCAGCTTAGTTAGCGGCGCCGGGGAGCTGTTTTTT
TRBV21-1	NA	NA	TRBJ2-5	CASSKCTRGGYETQYF	TGTGCCAGCAGCAAATGTACCAGGGGGGGGTACGAGACCCAGTACTTC
TRBV7-2	NA	NA	TRBJ1-6	CASSSPPGILHF	TGTGCCAGCAGTTCACCTCCCGGGATCCTCCACTTT
TRBV7-9	NA	NA	TRBJ1-5	CASSPAFGNQPQHF	TGTGCCAGCAGCCCTGCTTTCGGCAATCAGCCCCAGCATTTT
TRBV6-6	NA	NA	TRBJ1-2	CASSGRQVSNYGYTF	TGTGCCAGCAGTGGACGACAGGTTTCTAACTATGGCTACACCTTC
TRBV27	TRBD1	NA	TRBJ2-7	CASSSGGMSYEQYF	TGTGCCAGCAGTTCAGGGGGCATGTCCTACGAGCAGTACTTC
TRBV7-2	NA	once	TRBJ1-1	CASSYLDGDEAFF	TGTGCCAGCAGCTATTTAGACGGGGATGAAGCTTTCTTT